This is a list of T cell receptor beta chains from one sample in a study of shared clonotypes between healthy human individuals. Here immunoSEQ multiplex PCR was the method, and the copy in TCRdb shows in-frame clones only, minus some. Of some 2,000,000 clones listed, approximately 94% are singletons. The sample was naive CD4+ T cells sorted from blood. The receptors come from a man in his late teens or twenties in good health. Each CDR3 is given with its conserved first and last residue. Fields, in order: D gene, J gene, clone size, V gene, CDR3 DNA, CDR3 protein. D genes are given only for firm matches. Clone size is not always given. Where it is, it says once, few, many or a class for expanded clones.

NA,TRBJ2-2,NA,TRBV27,TGTGCCAGCAGTTTATTTCGGGGAGGCGGCGGGGAGCTGTTTTTT,CASSLFRGGGGELFF
NA,TRBJ1-5,NA,TRBV6-6,TGTGCCAGCATTGCTGGTAGCAATCAGCCCCAGCATTTT,CASIAGSNQPQHF
NA,TRBJ2-7,NA,TRBV5-4,TGTGCCAGCAGCCAAGATACCTACGAGCAGTACTTC,CASSQDTYEQYF
TRBD1,TRBJ2-5,once,TRBV19,TGTGCCAGTAGGAAGACAGGGGGACAAGAGACCCAGTACTTC,CASRKTGGQETQYF
TRBD1,TRBJ2-3,NA,TRBV5-6,TGTGCCAGCAGGGCAGGACAGGGAAGCACAGATACGCAGTATTTT,CASRAGQGSTDTQYF
NA,TRBJ1-5,few,TRBV13,TGTGCCAGCAGCTTATTAGGGAATCAGCCCCAGCATTTT,CASSLLGNQPQHF
NA,TRBJ2-2,NA,TRBV10-3,TGTGCCATCAGTCTGGGGCTACAAGGCGGGGAGCTGTTTTTT,CAISLGLQGGELFF
TRBD2,TRBJ2-3,NA,TRBV5-4,TGTGCCAGCAGCGAGACACGGGGGGTGAGCACAGATACGCAGTATTTT,CASSETRGVSTDTQYF
NA,TRBJ1-1,NA,TRBV28,TGTGCCAGCAGCCTCACCGGGGGGGCCAACGTGAACACTGAAGCTTTCTTT,CASSLTGGANVNTEAFF
TRBD1,TRBJ2-2,once,TRBV5-1,TGCGCCAGCAGCCACCCACAGGGGGCGACGAACACCGGGGAGCTGTTTTTT,CASSHPQGATNTGELFF
NA,TRBJ2-2,NA,TRBV10-3,TGTGCCATCAGTGAGGGGCGGGAGAACACCGGGGAGCTGTTTTTT,CAISEGRENTGELFF
NA,TRBJ1-1,once,TRBV10-3,TGTGCCATCAGTGAAAGGCAGGGCACTGAAGCTTTCTTT,CAISERQGTEAFF